Listed below are T cell receptor beta chains from one sample, sequenced in a study of T cell repertoires in cytomegalovirus infection. TCRdb reprocessed the reads with MiXCR, giving one entry per CDR3 protein. The sample carries roughly 230,000 distinct CDR3 sequences, 15% to 20% recorded once. The material sequenced was CD8+ T cells from PBMCs. The receptor set was obtained from a human donor in good health (CMV status not recorded). Some clones in this sample may be carry-over from other donors' samples. Both conserved end residues are part of each CDR3. D genes are given only for firm matches.

d_call,v_call,cdr3_length,j_call,cdr3_aa
.,TRBV7-2,17,TRBJ2-7,CASSLWGSGGNSYEQYF
.,TRBV4-1,18,TRBJ1-1,CASSQEIGQAQWNTEAFF
.,TRBV7-6,15,TRBJ1-1,CASTPQGRSITEAFF
TRBD1,TRBV6-4,20,TRBJ1-3,CASSEWTGTESITFWHTIYF
.,TRBV20-1,14,TRBJ2-5,CSASRWREEETQYF
.,TRBV7-9,14,TRBJ2-5,CASSLSQGVETQYF
TRBD1,TRBV2,14,TRBJ1-3,CASREQGPGNTIYF
.,TRBV4-1,15,TRBJ2-7,CASSQVRGGPYEQYF
.,TRBV28,16,TRBJ2-6,CASSFAGWGGANVLTF
TRBD2,TRBV7-2,18,TRBJ2-3,CASSLSPLAGAYTDTQYF
.,TRBV28,14,TRBJ1-2,CASSFSRTANGYTF
.,TRBV6-1,14,TRBJ2-1,CASSETGTENEQFF
TRBD1,TRBV10-3,17,TRBJ1-5,CAISEFLPRDRVQPQHF
.,TRBV7-6,14,TRBJ1-1,CASSLAGTQGEAFF
.,TRBV29-1,14,TRBJ1-1,CSVGGRGLNTEAFF
.,TRBV4-1,13,TRBJ1-1,CASSVTGRSEAFF
TRBD1,TRBV9,14,TRBJ1-5,CASGPGTGNQPQHF
.,TRBV12-3/TRBV12-4,12,TRBJ2-5,CASGRMGETQYF
.,TRBV19,11,TRBJ1-2,CASPTNYGYTF
.,TRBV6-1,13,TRBJ1-4,CASSLFGGEKLFF
.,TRBV20-1,13,TRBJ2-7,CSARGNKAYEQYF
.,TRBV6-1,15,TRBJ2-3,CASRDSPGTEDTQYF
.,TRBV29-1,13,TRBJ2-7,CSVGGIPSYEQYF
TRBD1,TRBV6-5,16,TRBJ2-7,CASSYSKWTGGDEQYF
.,TRBV28,12,TRBJ1-2,CASNMGLSGYTF
TRBD2,TRBV7-9,17,TRBJ2-7,CASSSMRTSGEPYEQYF
TRBD1,TRBV28,15,TRBJ1-1,CASSPWDRENTEAFF
TRBD2,TRBV12-5,19,TRBJ2-7,CASGFQSGGTRGGGNEQYF
TRBD1,TRBV28,15,TRBJ1-2,CASSLDGTGDYGYTF
.,TRBV19,16,TRBJ1-5,CASSIRWGKSNQPQHF
.,TRBV15,15,TRBJ2-1,CATSRVNEGRNEQFF
TRBD1,TRBV4-3,16,TRBJ2-7,CASSQDRDRGAYEQYF
TRBD2,TRBV27,15,TRBJ2-1,CASSLPAGGPNEQFF
TRBD2,TRBV20-1,16,TRBJ2-3,CSASAPSGGFTDTQYF
TRBD1,TRBV10-3,16,TRBJ1-1,CAISESGQGSDTEAFF
.,TRBV7-2,15,TRBJ2-7,CASSLAGGPAGEQYF
TRBD1,TRBV6-5,17,TRBJ1-2,CASSYPIPGQGYYGYTF
TRBD2,TRBV7-2,16,TRBJ2-1,CASRTARGGAYNEQFF
.,TRBV19,14,TRBJ2-7,CASSLNSPSYEQYF
.,TRBV28,15,TRBJ1-5,CSSRPSWGDNQPQHF
.,TRBV4-1,12,TRBJ1-1,CASSQDGYEAFF
TRBD1,TRBV28,15,TRBJ2-7,CASSLPGQGAREQYF
TRBD1,TRBV6-1,16,TRBJ1-4,CASSAYRGRSNEKLFF
.,TRBV10-2,13,TRBJ1-2,CASSPGARYGYTF
.,TRBV20-1,10,TRBJ1-1,CSARLVEAFF
.,TRBV19,15,TRBJ2-2,CASSIPAYLTGELFF
.,TRBV20-1,15,TRBJ1-4,CSALEDGRTNEKLFF
.,TRBV28,13,TRBJ2-7,CARQQGTPYEQYF
.,TRBV4-1,15,TRBJ2-3,CASSQEVRDWDTQCF
.,TRBV7-9,13,TRBJ1-6,CASSLDGLSPLHF
.,TRBV7-2,20,TRBJ2-2,CASSLPSGQLPTANTGELFF
.,TRBV7-6,14,TRBJ1-1,CASSLFSKNTEAFF
.,TRBV29-1,18,TRBJ1-2,CSVEAVSQGRTKGYGYTF
.,TRBV4-1,14,TRBJ2-7,CASSQEGFSYEQYF
.,TRBV6-8,17,TRBJ2-7,CASKMIEDTLNAYEQYF
.,TRBV5-1,16,TRBJ2-3,CASSLEGLSVTDTQYF
.,TRBV4-3,15,TRBJ2-7,CASSQGLDRSYEQYF